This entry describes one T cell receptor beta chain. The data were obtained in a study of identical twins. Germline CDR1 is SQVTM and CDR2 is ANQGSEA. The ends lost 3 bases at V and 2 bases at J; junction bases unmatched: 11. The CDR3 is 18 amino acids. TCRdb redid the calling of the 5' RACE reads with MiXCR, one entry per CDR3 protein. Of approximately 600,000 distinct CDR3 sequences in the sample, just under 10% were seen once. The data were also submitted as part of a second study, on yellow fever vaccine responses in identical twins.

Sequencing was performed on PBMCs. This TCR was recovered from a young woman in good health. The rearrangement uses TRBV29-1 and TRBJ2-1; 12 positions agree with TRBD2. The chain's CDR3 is CSVENPGLAGRTYNEQFF. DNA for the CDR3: TGCAGCGTTGAGAACCCCGGACTAGCGGGACGCACCTACAATGAGCAGTTCTTC.